The 12 T cell receptor beta chains listed next were all sequenced from one sample in a study of blood T cell repertoires in COVID-19. The method was immunoSEQ multiplex PCR; TCRdb's version includes in-frame clones alone and lacks a portion of them. The sample shows 180,000 or so clones, 80% to 90% of them seen only once. The sample comprised peripheral blood. Receptors were obtained from a man aged 55-75 years with acute or convalescent COVID-19.

The V gene is TRBV18, the J gene TRBJ2-7; 7 bases fit TRBD2. CDR1 KGHSH and CDR2 LQKENI come from the germline V gene. This CDR3 is built from 16 residues. V lost 0 bases to trimming and J lost 6 bases; unmatched junction nucleotides: 11. CDR3 nucleotides: TGTGCCAGCTCACCACCGGGAGGGTTCGGGCTGGGCGAGCAGTACTTC. Translated: CASSPPGGFGLGEQYF.

The CDR3 nucleotides are TGTGCCAGCAGTGCACCGACAGGGAACACTGAAGCTTTCTTT. Encoded protein: CASSAPTGNTEAFF. The chain uses TRBV2 and TRBJ1-1; D is perhaps TRBD1 (6 bases). CDR3 length: 14 amino acids. Trimming stripped 4 bases from V and 1 base from J, with 10 bases between. Germline loops: CDR1 SNHLY, CDR2 FYNNEI.

This clone has only one observation. The gene calls are TRBV6-1 and TRBJ1-5; no definite D call. Germline V gives CDR1 MNHNS, CDR2 SASEGT. V was clipped by 7 bases and J by 0 bases, with 13 bases between them. This CDR3 contains 15 residues. The DNA for the CDR3 is TGTGCCAGCAATCCGACAAGTTATAGCAATCAGCCCCAGCATTTT. This translates into CASNPTSYSNQPQHF.

The J gene is TRBJ1-1, the V gene TRBV7-6; D remains unclear. Germline V gene sequence: CDR1 SGHVS, CDR2 FNYEAQ. This CDR3 is built from 13 residues. Between the trimmed V and J ends, which lost 7 bases and 3 bases, there was a span of 12 bases. The CDR3 protein is CASTLGSHTEAFF. CDR3 bases: TGTGCCAGCACCCTGGGTAGCCACACTGAAGCTTTCTTT.

The V gene is TRBV7-2, the J gene TRBJ2-7; a weak D match, TRBD2 (7 bases). The V end was cut by 3 bases, the J end by 6 bases, with 15 bases between. The germline gives CDR1 SGHTA, CDR2 FQGNSA. The CDR3 contains 14 residues. DNA for the CDR3: TGTGCCAGCAGCTTTAGTGAGGGGGGGACCGAGCAGTACTTC. Translating gives CASSFSEGGTEQYF.

This clone was picked up one time. This rearrangement joins TRBV28 to TRBJ2-1; 7 positions match TRBD2. Germline loops: CDR1 MDHEN, CDR2 SYDVKM. This CDR3 is built from 15 residues. V gave up 7 bases and J gave up 0 bases; unmatched junction bases: 6. This CDR3 reads CASTRSGDSYNEQFF. The CDR3 nucleotides read TGTGCCAGCACCAGAAGCGGGGACTCCTACAATGAGCAGTTCTTC.

The V and J genes are TRBV2 and TRBJ2-5, with TRBD1 matching over 8 bases. This CDR3 region has 12 residues. V lost 6 bases, J lost 7 bases, and 4 bases stayed unmatched. Germline-derived CDR1 and CDR2 are SNHLY and FYNNEI. The CDR3 here is CASRTGGGTQYF. CDR3 coding DNA: TGTGCCAGCAGAACAGGGGGTGGGACCCAGTACTTC.

This clone was recorded once. V usage is TRBV19 and J usage is TRBJ2-1; 11 bases line up with TRBD2. CDR1 is LNHDA and CDR2 is SQIVND in the germline V gene (reference sequence). With 3 bases clipped from V and 4 bases from J, the junction kept 8 bases outside the gene matches. CDR3 length: 17 residues. In DNA, the CDR3 is TGTGCCAGTAGTATTCTCCCCGGGACTAGCGGTTACAATGAGCAGTTCTTC. The encoded protein is CASSILPGTSGYNEQFF.

V is TRBV4-3 and J is TRBJ2-2; 10 bases are shared with TRBD2. The CDR3 sequence is 18 residues long. Germline lookup yields CDR1 LGHNA and CDR2 YSLEER. Losses at the gene ends were 0 bases for V and 6 bases for J; bases not matched to a gene: 10. CDR3 sequence: CASSQEGSSGRLAGELFF. In nucleotides, the CDR3 is TGCGCCAGCAGCCAAGAAGGATCTAGCGGGAGACTGGCCGGGGAGCTGTTTTTT.

V is TRBV6-5 and J is TRBJ2-1, with D perhaps matching TRBD2 (6 bases). The CDR3 is 14 amino acids. Germline loops: CDR1 MNHEY, CDR2 SVGAGI. V lost 6 bases and J 5 bases, leaving 14 bases between the germline ends. The CDR3: CASSPRRGNNEQFF. CDR3 nucleotides: TGTGCCAGCAGCCCACGCCGGGGGAACAATGAGCAGTTCTTC.

The chain carries TRBV6-6 and TRBJ2-7; 11 nucleotides agree with TRBD1. Germline V lookup: CDR1 MNHNY, CDR2 SVGAGI (reference sequence). The junction had 3 bases not matched to a gene; V was cut back by 2 bases and J by 6 bases. There are 14 residues in the CDR3. The CDR3 sequence is CASSYGTGGVEQYF. As DNA, the CDR3 is TGTGCCAGCAGTTACGGGACAGGGGGTGTCGAGCAGTACTTC.

The chain joins TRBV7-8 to TRBJ2-5; 7 bases are shared with TRBD1. V lost 4 bases to trimming and J lost 7 bases; unmatched junction nucleotides: 12. Germline CDR1 and CDR2: SGHVS and FQNEAQ. The CDR3 length is 15 residues. The CDR3 is CASSSTRTGAGTQYF. The CDR3 DNA follows: TGTGCCAGCAGCTCGACCCGGACAGGCGCCGGGACCCAGTACTTC.